These 9 T cell receptor beta chains were sequenced from one sample in a study of CD8 T cells in Susac syndrome. With random hexamers, reverse transcription was performed on 0.5 to 1 ug of RNA. Each CDR3 protein is one row after TCRdb ran MiXCR on the immunoSEQ multiplex PCR reads. Found here are roughly 76,000 distinct CDR3 sequences, 90% to 95% of them singletons; the top ten hold 0.35% to 0.5%. Sequencing input: CD8+ T cells from PBMCs. These receptors all come from a human donor with Susac syndrome.

The CDR3 spells CASTHTGGAVTVLTF. In DNA form, the CDR3 reads TGTGCCAGTACCCATACAGGGGGCGCGGTGACCGTCCTGACTTTC. V usage is TRBV19 and J usage is TRBJ2-6, with 9 positions matching TRBD1. V lost 7 bases and J lost 12; bases outside the gene matches: 13. Per the germline V gene, CDR1 is LNHDA and CDR2 is SQIVND (reference sequence). The CDR3 loop spans 15 amino acids. The entire variable domain, with the rest obtained from reference TRBV19 and TRBJ2-6, is as follows: DGGITQSPKYLFRKEGQNVTLSCEQNLNHDAMYWYRQDPGQGLRLIYYSQIVNDFQKGDIAEGYSVSREKKESFPLTVTSAQKNPTAFYLCASTHTGGAVTVLTFGAGSRLTVL.

V usage is TRBV6-2 or TRBV6-3 and J usage is TRBJ1-5; weak D call: TRBD1 (5 bases). V was pared by 8 bases and J by 7 bases, with 12 bases between. The germline V gene encodes CDR1 MNHEY and CDR2 SVGEGT. The CDR3 loop spans 12 amino acids. The CDR3 reads CASGGGWQPQHF. As DNA, the CDR3 is TGTGCCAGCGGGGGAGGTTGGCAGCCCCAGCATTTT.

The chain carries TRBV10-3 and TRBJ1-1; no clear D. Trimming left V 6 bases short and J 6 bases short, with 17 bases between. The CDR3 runs 14 residues. Germline CDR1 reads ENHRY; CDR2 reads SYGVKD. The CDR3 DNA is TGTGCCATCAGGGGCGGGTTGGGCAATCCTGAAGCTTTCTTT. Protein: CAIRGGLGNPEAFF.

The chain joins TRBV2 to TRBJ1-4; 11 bases fit TRBD1. Trimming removed 5 bases from V and 3 bases from J; junction bases left unmatched: 5. The CDR3 is 16 residues long. Per germline, CDR1 SNHLY and CDR2 FYNNEI. The CDR3 nucleotides read TGTGCCAGCAGTCCCGGACAGGGGGCTGCTAATGAAAAACTGTTTTTT. Its translation is CASSPGQGAANEKLFF. The whole variable domain, remainder taken from reference TRBV2 and TRBJ1-4, is EPEVTQTPSHQVTQMGQEVILRCVPISNHLYFYWYRQILGQKVEFLVSFYNNEISEKSEIFDDQFSVERPDGSNFTLKIRSTKLEDSAMYFCASSPGQGAANEKLFFGSGTQLSVL.

This clonotype was seen once. The chain couples TRBV2 to TRBJ1-4; D gene uncertain. Germline V CDR1 and CDR2: SNHLY, FYNNEI. V was shortened by 10 bases and J by 1 base, with 10 bases between the two germline ends. The CDR3 extends over 13 amino acids. The CDR3 here is CATTQGTNEKLFF. CDR3 nucleotides: TGTGCCACCACACAAGGAACTAATGAAAAACTGTTTTTT.

The chain joins TRBV12-3 or TRBV12-4 to TRBJ1-2, with 8 bases identical to TRBD1. This CDR3 comprises 13 residues. V lost 5 bases to trimming and J lost 7 bases; unmatched junction nucleotides: 6. The CDR3 spells CASSIGQGTGYTF. The CDR3 nucleotides are TGTGCCAGCAGTATCGGACAGGGAACTGGCTACACCTTC.

The chain uses TRBV20-1 and TRBJ2-1; no clear D gene. CDR1 and CDR2 (germline): DFQATT, SNEGSKA (reference sequence). The V end lost 6 bases, the J end lost 9 bases, and 9 bases lay between the germline ends. The CDR3 totals 10 residues. CDR3 sequence: CSALISEQFF. In nucleotides, the CDR3 is TGCAGTGCCCTAATCTCTGAGCAGTTCTTC.

V usage is TRBV7-9 and J usage is TRBJ1-2, with D hard to call. The CDR3 covers 14 residues. Germline CDR1 SEHNR, CDR2 FQNEAQ (reference sequence). V was pared by 7 bases and J by 8 bases, with 20 bases between. The CDR3 loop reads CASTQIGRFTGYTF. The CDR3 DNA sequence: TGTGCCAGCACCCAGATCGGCAGGTTTACCGGCTACACCTTC.

The gene calls are TRBV19 and TRBJ1-5; the D gene is possibly TRBD1 (5 bases). V was clipped by 7 bases and J by 0 bases, with 13 bases between them. From germline, CDR1 is LNHDA and CDR2 SQIVND (reference sequence). This CDR3 region has 15 residues. The CDR3 nucleotides are TGTGCCAGTACCCCAGGGAGGTATAGCAATCAGCCCCAGCATTTT. It is translated as CASTPGRYSNQPQHF.